This T cell receptor beta chain was observed in a study of blood T cells in healthy people across ages. Through a sample-barcoded 5' primer and a J-beta primer mix, a second PCR was run for roughly 7 to 11 cycles. TCRdb re-called the 5' RACE reads with MiXCR, one entry per CDR3 protein. Of about a million distinct CDR3 sequences listed, roughly 51% are singletons. In its sample, this clonotype was seen a few times. The ends were cut back, 5 bases at V and 3 bases at J, with 11 bases in the middle. The CDR3 has 13 residues. The V gene's germline CDR1 is SQVTM and CDR2 ANQGSEA. Drawing of peripheral blood yielded approximately 10 milliliters from each donor.

V gene TRBV29-1 combines with J gene TRBJ2-1; D remains unclear. The receptor's source is a woman in her fifties or sixties in good health. Sequencing was performed on blood. The CDR3 spells CSVSDRDYNEQFF. As DNA, the CDR3 is TGCAGCGTTAGTGACCGCGACTACAATGAGCAGTTCTTC.